The present entry profiles one TCR beta chain with its context. This clonotype was seen only a few times. No antigen is known for it. No per-base quality is available; no much larger clone lies one base away. This sample was included in a study of T-cell reconstitution after alpha-beta-depleted transplantation in children (dated by TCRdb to 2015 to 2016). For the wider study: The study quantitatively tracked T-cell immune reconstitution after TCRalphabeta/CD19-depleted allogeneic hematopoietic cell transplantation in children using TCR repertoire profiling.

To prepare the library, PCR was applied. Sequencing instrument: Illumina HiSeq 2500. TCR libraries were prepared with molecular barcoding, using unique molecular identifiers to normalize TCRbeta repertoire quantification. The public sequencing data were trimmed at Q25 with fastp and processed into clonotypes with MiXCR by TCRdb, which kept only in-frame beta chains. Each CDR3 protein appears once, grouped with its most common genes and DNA. The sample includes about 610,000 distinct CDR3 sequences, with 10% observed a single time. The top ten clonotypes cover roughly 4% of the sample. Reading the germline V gene gives CDR1 LGHNT and CDR2 FRNRAP. The junction shows trimming of 2 bases on V and 8 bases on J, and the gene matches do not reach 3 bases of it. The CDR3 holds 13 amino acids from the cysteine to the phenylalanine. The read is trimmed to its CDR3 DNA, 39 bases read in frame from base 1.

Here the sequenced sample was PBMCs from the stem cell graft donor, taken from the stem cell graft. The chain is encoded by TRBV12-5 joined to TRBJ1-2, and 9 junctional nucleotides match TRBD1. The sequence was collected from a human donor who donated a stem cell graft to a child with acute myeloid leukemia. The CDR3: CASGLTGGRGYTF. The nucleotide sequence is TGTGCTAGTGGTTTGACAGGGGGCAGGGGCTACACCTTC.